Listed here is a single TCR beta chain. What it binds is unknown. The CDR3 is made up of 14 amino acids. Deletions cut 10 bases from V and 1 base from J, with 14 bases between. CDR1 and CDR2 (germline): MNHEY, SVGAGI. The sample belongs to a study of OX40 agonist ivuxolimab in advanced cancers. Study in general: Given to patients was ivuxolimab, an agonistic anti-OX40 (CD134) antibody.

Study observations and caveats: The specificity for antigen of the expanded peripheral T cells was not determined. Low normalized clonal expansion also occurred in some nonresponding patients.

Only in-frame clones appear in the TCRdb table, and some are missing; sequencing was by immunoSEQ multiplex PCR. The table lists about 38,000 clones, around 87% of them singletons. The study sampled blood at baseline, cycle 4 day 1, and cycle 7 day 1. This receptor was taken from an adult with an advanced solid tumor such as melanoma, head and neck, liver or kidney cancer. The J gene is TRBJ1-3, the V gene TRBV6-5, with D perhaps matching TRBD1 (6 bases). The sample in question was CD4+ or CD8+ T cells sorted from blood, obtained in a trial of the OX40 agonist ivuxolimab. This chain's CDR3 is CATWGANSGNTIYF. CDR3 DNA: TGTGCCACCTGGGGGGCGAATTCTGGAAACACCATATATTTT.